These 21 T cell receptor beta chains share one sample of origin, sequenced in a study of identical twins. TCRdb fed the 5' RACE reads into MiXCR, producing one record per CDR3 protein. This sample yields 300,000 to 400,000 distinct CDR3 sequences, of which around 9.7% are seen a single time; roughly 8.7% belongs to the top ten. Input material: naive T cells sorted from blood. These receptors were taken from a woman aged 45-65 years in good health.

V and J are TRBV6-5 and TRBJ2-7; the D gene is possibly TRBD2 (5 bases). Germline V gene sequence: CDR1 MNHEY, CDR2 SVGAGI. The V gene lost 2 bases and the J gene lost 4 bases, with 15 bases spanning the gap. The CDR3 is made up of 15 amino acids. Here the CDR3 reads CASSYDTGIGYEQYV. The CDR3 nucleotides read TGTGCCAGCAGTTACGACACGGGAATCGGGTACGAGCAGTACGTC.

The J gene is TRBJ2-4, the V gene TRBV20-1; 8 bases line up with TRBD1. CDR1 is DFQATT, CDR2 SNEGSKA, per germline (reference sequence). Germline trimming cut 5 bases from V and 0 bases from J; bases unmatched to any gene: 6. The CDR3 extends over 15 amino acids. The CDR3 protein is CSALRTGIAKNIQYF. CDR3 coding DNA: TGCAGTGCTCTACGGACAGGGATAGCCAAAAACATTCAGTACTTC.

Many counts were recorded for this clonotype. The V gene is TRBV5-1, the J gene TRBJ2-1; D remains unclear. The CDR3 extends over 16 amino acids. V was trimmed by 1 base and J by 0 bases, leaving 11 bases between them. The germline V gene encodes CDR1 SGHRS and CDR2 YFSETQ. CDR3 DNA sequence: TGCGCCAGCAGCTTGCTTCTAGAGAGCTCCTACAATGAGCAGTTCTTC. Amino acids: CASSLLLESSYNEQFF.

With respect to this clonotype: Given a much more abundant clone one base away, this may be a read error. V and J are TRBV7-8 and TRBJ1-1, with D unresolved. Germline CDR1 is SGHVS and CDR2 is FQNEAQ. The CDR3 is 16 amino acids. CDR3 nucleotide sequence: TGTGCCTGCAGCTTAGAGCTAGGAGCGGTGAACACTGAAGCTTTCTTT. Translation gives CACSLELGAVNTEAFF.

The V call is TRBV12-3 or TRBV12-4, the J call TRBJ2-7; 14 positions agree with TRBD2. Germline trimming cut 5 bases from V and 9 bases from J; bases unmatched to any gene: 21. The CDR3 is 19 residues long. The CDR3 spells CASSPTGTSGGLYPLGQYV. In DNA form, the CDR3 reads TGTGCCAGCAGTCCAACCGGGACTAGCGGGGGCTTATACCCTTTAGGGCAGTACGTC.

This clonotype was seen at least ten times. V and J are TRBV5-1 and TRBJ1-1; no definite D call. V dropped 4 bases and J dropped 1 base, with 8 bases sitting between them. The CDR3 sequence is 13 residues long. Per the germline V gene, CDR1 is SGHRS and CDR2 is YFSETQ. The CDR3 sequence is CASSVNRNTEAFF. The CDR3 bases are TGCGCCAGCAGCGTGAATCGGAACACTGAAGCTTTCTTT. The whole variable domain, remainder taken from reference TRBV5-1 and TRBJ1-1, is KAGVTQTPRYLIKTRGQQVTLSCSPISGHRSVSWYQQTPGQGLQFLFEYFSETQRNKGNFPGRFSGRQFSNSRSEMNVSTLELGDSALYLCASSVNRNTEAFFGQGTRLTVV.

This clonotype was counted a few times. This chain uses TRBV5-1 with TRBJ2-1; 10 positions agree with TRBD2. The CDR3 sequence is 16 residues long. Germline V gene lookup returns CDR1 SGHRS and CDR2 YFSETQ. With 4 bases clipped from V and 6 bases from J, the junction kept 10 bases outside the gene matches. The chain's CDR3 is CASSTPGLAAINEQFF. CDR3 DNA sequence: TGCGCCAGCAGCACCCCCGGACTAGCGGCCATCAATGAGCAGTTCTTC. Complete variable domain (other parts from reference TRBV5-1 and TRBJ2-1): KAGVTQTPRYLIKTRGQQVTLSCSPISGHRSVSWYQQTPGQGLQFLFEYFSETQRNKGNFPGRFSGRQFSNSRSEMNVSTLELGDSALYLCASSTPGLAAINEQFFGPGTRLTVL.

Only a few counts were recorded for this clonotype. The chain employs TRBV10-3 and TRBJ2-1; perhaps TRBD2 as D (5 bases). This CDR3 is 13 amino acids long. In germline, CDR1 is ENHRY, CDR2 SYGVKD. The V gene lost 10 bases and the J gene lost 7 bases, with 17 bases spanning the gap. CDR3 in amino acids: CATLDWVGNEQFF. The DNA for the CDR3 is TGTGCCACCCTGGACTGGGTCGGGAATGAGCAGTTCTTC.

This clonotype has a handful of counts. The J gene is TRBJ2-7, the V gene TRBV29-1; the D is unclear. Trimming removed 4 bases from V and 4 bases from J, with 17 bases in between. The CDR3 covers 14 residues. Germline-derived CDR1 and CDR2 are SQVTM and ANQGSEA. CDR3 in amino acids: CSVGVWDPYYEQYF. The CDR3, as DNA: TGCAGCGTTGGAGTGTGGGATCCTTATTACGAGCAGTACTTC.

This clonotype has ten or more counts. V and J are TRBV29-1 and TRBJ2-7; D is tentatively TRBD1 or TRBD2 (5 bases each). The V gene's germline CDR1 is SQVTM and CDR2 ANQGSEA. This CDR3 is built from 12 residues. V was clipped by 4 bases and J by 5 bases, with 12 bases between them. The CDR3 loop reads CSVVLGTHEQYF. DNA for the CDR3: TGCAGCGTTGTTCTAGGGACGCACGAGCAGTACTTC.

The chain recombines TRBV24-1 with TRBJ2-3; unclear D gene. CDR1 KGHDR and CDR2 SFDVKD come from the germline V gene. Trimming left V 1 base short and J 2 bases short, with 21 bases between. The CDR3 covers 19 residues. CDR3: CATSDFSAGRSRNTDTQYF. DNA of the CDR3: TGTGCCACCAGTGATTTTTCGGCAGGTCGAAGTAGGAACACAGATACGCAGTATTTT.

This clonotype was detected only a few times. The chain links TRBV6-5 to TRBJ2-2; 15 bases agree with TRBD2. CDR1 is MNHEY, CDR2 SVGAGI, per germline. The CDR3 covers 20 residues. Trimming cost V 0 bases and J 2 bases; bases outside gene matches: 7. The CDR3 coding sequence is TGTGCCAGCAGTTACTCTTACCCGGGACTAGCGGGAGGTAACACCGGGGAGCTGTTTTTT. Protein sequence: CASSYSYPGLAGGNTGELFF.

This clonotype has only a few counts. The V gene is TRBV20-1, the J gene TRBJ1-1; D may be TRBD1 (5 bases). The V gene's germline CDR1 is DFQATT and CDR2 SNEGSKA (reference sequence). The CDR3 spans 16 residues. V lost 1 base and J lost 0, with 15 bases in between. CDR3 bases: TGCAGTGCTAGAGGGTTCCAGGGCTTCATGAACACTGAAGCTTTCTTT. Its translation: CSARGFQGFMNTEAFF.

The chain has TRBV6-4 and TRBJ2-6; D unclear. The CDR3 sequence is 15 residues long. V gave up 0 bases and J gave up 3 bases, with 6 bases separating them. Germline V gene sequence: CDR1 MRHNA, CDR2 SNTAGT. Here the CDR3 reads CASSDSGFGANVLTF. CDR3 sequence (DNA): TGTGCCAGCAGTGACTCAGGGTTTGGGGCCAACGTCCTGACTTTC.

This clonotype was found a few times. CDR3 sequence: CASTPSGSPYNEQFF. CDR3 in DNA: TGTGCCAGCACCCCTAGCGGGAGTCCCTACAATGAGCAGTTCTTC. The V and J genes are TRBV12-3 or TRBV12-4 and TRBJ2-1; 10 bases agree with TRBD2. V dropped 7 bases and J dropped 2; count of bases not matched to a gene: 5. The CDR3 covers 15 residues.

This clonotype was counted only a few times. J is TRBJ2-1 and V is TRBV20-1; 7 bases fit TRBD2. Germline V gene lookup returns CDR1 DFQATT and CDR2 SNEGSKA (reference sequence). The CDR3 is 16 residues long. V trimming: 6 bases; J trimming: 2 bases; junction bases outside the gene matches: 13. DNA of the CDR3: TGCAGTGCCGAGCCAGCGGGAAGTCCCCCCTACAATGAGCAGTTCTTC. Translating it yields CSAEPAGSPPYNEQFF.

This clonotype occurred many times. The J gene is TRBJ1-4, the V gene TRBV3-1; tentative D call: TRBD1 (5 bases). This CDR3 is built from 14 residues. Between the trimmed V and J ends, which lost 4 bases and 5 bases, there was a span of 11 bases. CDR1 and CDR2 from the germline V gene are LGHDT and YNNKEL (reference sequence). CDR3 sequence: CASSPGRKNEKLFF. CDR3 coding DNA: TGTGCCAGCAGCCCGGGACGGAAAAATGAAAAACTGTTTTTT. Based on the CDR3 plus reference TRBV3-1 and TRBJ1-4, the full variable domain is DTAVSQTPKYLVTQMGNDKSIKCEQNLGHDTMYWYKQDSKKFLKIMFSYNNKELIINETVPNRFSPKSPDKAHLNLHINSLELGDSAVYFCASSPGRKNEKLFFGSGTQLSVL.

The chain has TRBV7-9 and TRBJ1-1, with 10 bases fitting TRBD1. Germline V gives CDR1 SEHNR, CDR2 FQNEAQ (reference sequence). Germline trimming cut 6 bases from V and 1 base from J; bases unmatched to any gene: 5. CDR3 length equals 15 residues. The CDR3, as DNA: TGTGCCAGCAGAGGTCGGGACAGGGGGAACACTGAAGCTTTCTTT. It specifies CASRGRDRGNTEAFF. Together with reference TRBV7-9 and TRBJ1-1, the CDR3 gives the full variable domain: DTGVSQNPRHKITKRGQNVTFRCDPISEHNRLYWYRQTLGQGPEFLTYFQNEAQLEKSRLLSDRFSAERPKGSFSTLEIQRTEQGDSAMYLCASRGRDRGNTEAFFGQGTRLTVV.

There are many counts of this clonotype. The V call is TRBV25-1, the J call TRBJ2-3; no definite D call. CDR1 and CDR2 from the germline V gene are MGHDK and SYGVNS. V was shortened by 1 base and J by 3 bases, with 5 bases between the two germline ends. The CDR3 sequence is 13 residues long. CDR3 sequence reads: CASSESATDTQYF. CDR3 bases: TGTGCCAGCAGTGAATCCGCGACAGATACGCAGTATTTT.

The chain employs TRBV27 and TRBJ2-5, with 9 bases matching TRBD2. The CDR3 sequence is 15 residues long. The germline gives CDR1 MNHEY, CDR2 SMNVEV (reference sequence). The V and J ends lost 7 bases and 2 bases, in that order; junction bases with no gene match: 8. DNA of the CDR3: TGTGCCAGCACTCCAGGACTAGCGTTTCAAGAGACCCAGTACTTC. It yields the protein CASTPGLAFQETQYF.

This clonotype has a handful of counts. This sequence joins TRBV12-3 or TRBV12-4 and TRBJ2-7; D uncertain. This CDR3 comprises 12 residues. With 6 bases removed from V and 9 bases from J, the gap between germline ends came to 15 bases. This CDR3 is CASSQADRGQYF. Written as DNA, the CDR3 is TGTGCCAGCAGCCAAGCCGACCGCGGGCAGTACTTC.